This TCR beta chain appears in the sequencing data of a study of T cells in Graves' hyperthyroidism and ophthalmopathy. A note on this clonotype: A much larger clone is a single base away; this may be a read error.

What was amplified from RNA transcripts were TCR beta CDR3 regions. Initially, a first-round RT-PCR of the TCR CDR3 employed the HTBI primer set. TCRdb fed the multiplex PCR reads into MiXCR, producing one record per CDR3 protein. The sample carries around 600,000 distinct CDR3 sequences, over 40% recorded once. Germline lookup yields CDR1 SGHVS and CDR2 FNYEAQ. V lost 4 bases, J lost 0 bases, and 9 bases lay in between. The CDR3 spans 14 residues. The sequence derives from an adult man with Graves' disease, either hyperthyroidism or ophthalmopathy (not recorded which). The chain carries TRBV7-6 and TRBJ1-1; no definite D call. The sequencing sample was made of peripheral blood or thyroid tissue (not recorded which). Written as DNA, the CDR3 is TGTGCCAGCAGCTCTATACAAGTGAACACTGAAGCTTTCTTT. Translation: CASSSIQVNTEAFF. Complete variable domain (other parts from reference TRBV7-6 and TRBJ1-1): GAGVSQSPRYKVTKRGQDVALRCDPISGHVSLYWYRQALGQGPEFLTYFNYEAQQDKSGLPNDRFSAERPEGSISTLTIQRTEQRDSAMYRCASSSIQVNTEAFFGQGTRLTVV.